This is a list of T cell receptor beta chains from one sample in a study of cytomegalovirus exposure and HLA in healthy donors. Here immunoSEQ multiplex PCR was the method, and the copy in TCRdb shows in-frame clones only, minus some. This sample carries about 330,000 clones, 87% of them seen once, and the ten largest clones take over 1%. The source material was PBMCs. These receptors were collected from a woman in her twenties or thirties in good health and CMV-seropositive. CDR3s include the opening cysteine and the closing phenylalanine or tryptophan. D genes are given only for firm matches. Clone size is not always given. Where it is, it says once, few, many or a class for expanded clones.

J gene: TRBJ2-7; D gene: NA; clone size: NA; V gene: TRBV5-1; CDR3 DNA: TGCGCCAGCAGCTTGGTACAGGGAGGCGACGAGCAGTACTTC; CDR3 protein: CASSLVQGGDEQYF
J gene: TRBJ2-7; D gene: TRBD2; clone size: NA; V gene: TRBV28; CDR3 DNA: TGTGCCAGCAGTCTTGTGGGAGGGACTAGCGGTGGAGGGCAGTACTTC; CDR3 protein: CASSLVGGTSGGGQYF
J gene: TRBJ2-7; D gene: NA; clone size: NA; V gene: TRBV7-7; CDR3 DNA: TGTGCCAGCAGCGAACGGGCAGGGGCCGAGCAGTACTTC; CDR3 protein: CASSERAGAEQYF
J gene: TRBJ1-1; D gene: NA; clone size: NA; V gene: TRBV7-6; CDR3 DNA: TGTGCCAGCAGCTTAGCTCGGGGGAGTCGAACTGAAGCTTTCTTT; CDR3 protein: CASSLARGSRTEAFF
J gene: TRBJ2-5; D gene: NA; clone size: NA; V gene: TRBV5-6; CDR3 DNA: TGTGCCAGCAGCCCGCTGGCAGGCCCGCCACACCAAGAGACCCAGTACTTC; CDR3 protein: CASSPLAGPPHQETQYF
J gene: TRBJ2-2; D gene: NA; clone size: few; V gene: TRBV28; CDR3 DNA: TGTGCCAGCAGCCCTGGCGGGGAGCTGTTTTTT; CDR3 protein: CASSPGGELFF
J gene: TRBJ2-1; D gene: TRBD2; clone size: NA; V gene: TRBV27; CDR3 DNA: TGTGCCAGCAGGACACCCAGACTAGCGGGGGGGCAGGGGGGGCCCCACAATGAGCAGTTCTTC; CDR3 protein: CASRTPRLAGGQGGPHNEQFF
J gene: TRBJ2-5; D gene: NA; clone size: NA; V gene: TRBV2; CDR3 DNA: TGTGCCAGCAGTGAAGGGGAGGCTCGGGAGACCCAGTACTTC; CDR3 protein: CASSEGEARETQYF
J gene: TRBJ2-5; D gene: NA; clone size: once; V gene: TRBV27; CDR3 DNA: TGTGCCAGCAGTTTATTTGCCATGGAGACCCAGTACTTC; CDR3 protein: CASSLFAMETQYF
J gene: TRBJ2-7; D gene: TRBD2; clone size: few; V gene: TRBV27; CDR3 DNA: TGTGCCAGCAGTGACCTGGGGACTAGCGGGATTGCCTACGAGCAGTACTTC; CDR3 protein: CASSDLGTSGIAYEQYF
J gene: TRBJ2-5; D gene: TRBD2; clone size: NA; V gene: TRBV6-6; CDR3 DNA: TGTGCCAGCAGTAGGACTAGCGGGAGAGTAGTAGAGACCCAGTACTTC; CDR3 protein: CASSRTSGRVVETQYF
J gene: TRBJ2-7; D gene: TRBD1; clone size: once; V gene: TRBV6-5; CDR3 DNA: TGTGCCAGCAGTTTCACCGCGGGACAGGGAAACGAGCAGTACTTC; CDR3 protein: CASSFTAGQGNEQYF
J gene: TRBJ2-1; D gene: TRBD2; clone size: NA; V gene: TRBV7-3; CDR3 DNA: TGTGCCAGCAGCTGGGGTAGCGGGGTAGACTACAATGAGCAGTTCTTC; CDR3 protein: CASSWGSGVDYNEQFF
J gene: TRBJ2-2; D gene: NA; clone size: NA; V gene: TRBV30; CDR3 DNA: TGTGCCTCCGGACATCCGAACACCGGGGAGCTGTTTTTT; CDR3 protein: CASGHPNTGELFF
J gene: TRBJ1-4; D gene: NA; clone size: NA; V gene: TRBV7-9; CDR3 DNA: TGTGCCAGCAGCTCCGACGAGGGAAGGACTCACGAAAAACTGTTTTTT; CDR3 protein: CASSSDEGRTHEKLFF
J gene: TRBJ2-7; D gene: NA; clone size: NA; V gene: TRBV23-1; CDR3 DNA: TGCGCCAGCAGTCAATTCGAGGGTCTCCCTACCCCCTACGAGCAGTACTTC; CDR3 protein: CASSQFEGLPTPYEQYF
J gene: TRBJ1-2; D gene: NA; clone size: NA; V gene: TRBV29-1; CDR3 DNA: TGCAGCGTTAGGGTTGTCAGGGGAGACTATGGCTACACCTTC; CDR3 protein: CSVRVVRGDYGYTF
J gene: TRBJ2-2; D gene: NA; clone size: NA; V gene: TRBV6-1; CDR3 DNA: TGTGCCAGCAGTGAAGGCAGGAGGGGGCATGGCGGGGAGCTGTTTTTT; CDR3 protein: CASSEGRRGHGGELFF
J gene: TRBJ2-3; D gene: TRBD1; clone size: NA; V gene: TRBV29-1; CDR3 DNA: TGCAGCGTTGCAGGACAGGGCCGGGGGGATACGCAGTATTTT; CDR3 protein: CSVAGQGRGDTQYF
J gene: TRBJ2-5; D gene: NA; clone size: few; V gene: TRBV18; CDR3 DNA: TGTGCCAGCTCACCAAGCCTACAAGAGACCCAGTACTTC; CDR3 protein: CASSPSLQETQYF
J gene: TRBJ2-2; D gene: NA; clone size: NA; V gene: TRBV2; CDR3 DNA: TGTGCCAGCAGTGAACAGGGCCCGTGGGAGCTGTTTTTT; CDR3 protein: CASSEQGPWELFF
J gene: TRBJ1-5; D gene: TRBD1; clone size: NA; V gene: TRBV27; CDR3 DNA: TGTGCCAGCAGACGAGACAGGGGGAGCAATCAGCCCCAGCATTTT; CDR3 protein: CASRRDRGSNQPQHF
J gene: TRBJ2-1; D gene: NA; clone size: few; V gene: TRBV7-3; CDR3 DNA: TGTGCCAGCAGTTCGGACAGGACTAGGTATGAGCAGTTCTTC; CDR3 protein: CASSSDRTRYEQFF
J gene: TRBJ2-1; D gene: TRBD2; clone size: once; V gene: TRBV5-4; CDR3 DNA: TGTGCCAGCAGCTTGTCACTAGCGGGATATGATGAGCAGTTCTTC; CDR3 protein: CASSLSLAGYDEQFF
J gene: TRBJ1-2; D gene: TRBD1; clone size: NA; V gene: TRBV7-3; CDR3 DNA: TGTGCCAGCAGCTCCTCAGGGGGCTATGGCTACACCTTC; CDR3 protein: CASSSSGGYGYTF
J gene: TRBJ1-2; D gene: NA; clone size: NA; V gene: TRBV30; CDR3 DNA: TGTGCCTGGGGGGGCAGACAGAACTATGGCTACACCTTC; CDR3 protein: CAWGGRQNYGYTF
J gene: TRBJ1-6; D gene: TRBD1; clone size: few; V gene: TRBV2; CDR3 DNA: TGTGCCAGCAGTGGGTCGACAGGGGGAGGTTCACCCCTCCACTTT; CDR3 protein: CASSGSTGGGSPLHF
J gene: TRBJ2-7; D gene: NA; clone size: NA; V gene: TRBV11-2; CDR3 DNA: TGTGCCAGCAGCCCCCTCGCCTACGAGCAGTACTTC; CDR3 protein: CASSPLAYEQYF
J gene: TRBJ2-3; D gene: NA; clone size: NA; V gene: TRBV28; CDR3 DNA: TGTGCCAGCAGTCGCTTACCAGATACGCAGTATTTT; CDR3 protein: CASSRLPDTQYF
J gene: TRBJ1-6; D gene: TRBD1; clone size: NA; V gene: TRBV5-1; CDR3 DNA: TGCGCCAGCAGCTTGTCCCAGGGGGCGGGTTCACCCCTCCACTTT; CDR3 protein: CASSLSQGAGSPLHF
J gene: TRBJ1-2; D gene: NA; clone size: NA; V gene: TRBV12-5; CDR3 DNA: TGTGCTAGTGGTTTGGCTACGGCTCCAATGCGGGGCTACACCTTC; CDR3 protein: CASGLATAPMRGYTF
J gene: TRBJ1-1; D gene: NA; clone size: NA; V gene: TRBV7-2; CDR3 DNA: TGTGCCAGCAGCTTACAGGGCACCTTGAACACTGAAGCTTTCTTT; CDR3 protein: CASSLQGTLNTEAFF
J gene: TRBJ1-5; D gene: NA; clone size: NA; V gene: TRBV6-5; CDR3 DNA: TGTGCCAGCACGTCCCAGGGAAGCAATCAGCCCCAGCATTTT; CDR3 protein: CASTSQGSNQPQHF
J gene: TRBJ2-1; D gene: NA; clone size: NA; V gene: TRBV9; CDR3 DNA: TGTGCCAGCAGCGTAGCCGGACAAACTCTCTCCTACAATGAGCAGTTCTTC; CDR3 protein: CASSVAGQTLSYNEQFF
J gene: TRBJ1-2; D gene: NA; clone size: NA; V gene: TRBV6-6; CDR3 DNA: TGTGCCAGCAGCGACTACGGCTACACCTTC; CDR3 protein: CASSDYGYTF
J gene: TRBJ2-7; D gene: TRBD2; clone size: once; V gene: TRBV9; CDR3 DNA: TGTGCCAGCAGCCCTAGCGGGAGGGCCTCCTACGAGCAGTACTTC; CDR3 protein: CASSPSGRASYEQYF
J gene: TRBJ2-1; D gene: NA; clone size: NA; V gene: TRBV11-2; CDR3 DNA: TGTGCCAGCAGCTTACCCCCTGGTGGGCAGTTCTTC; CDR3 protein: CASSLPPGGQFF
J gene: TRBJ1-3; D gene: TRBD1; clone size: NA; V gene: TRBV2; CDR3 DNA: TGTGCCAGCAGTACGGGACAGGTCTCTGGAAACACCATATATTTT; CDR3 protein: CASSTGQVSGNTIYF
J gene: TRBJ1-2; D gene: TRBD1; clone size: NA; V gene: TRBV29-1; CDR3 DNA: TGCAGCGTTGAATGGACAGGGCCCCCCTATGGCTACACCTTC; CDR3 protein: CSVEWTGPPYGYTF
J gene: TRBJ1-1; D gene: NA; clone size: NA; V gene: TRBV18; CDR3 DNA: TGTGCCAGCTCACCACCGCGGGGTCTGAACACTGAAGCTTTCTTT; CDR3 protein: CASSPPRGLNTEAFF
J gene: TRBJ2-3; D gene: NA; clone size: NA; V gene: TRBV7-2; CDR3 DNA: TGTGCCAGCAGCTTAGTTAGGGGAGCAGATACGCAGTATTTT; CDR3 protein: CASSLVRGADTQYF
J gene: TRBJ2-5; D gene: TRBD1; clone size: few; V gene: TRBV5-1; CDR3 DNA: TGCGCCAGCAGCTTGGCGGGACAGCGGGAGACCCAGTACTTC; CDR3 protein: CASSLAGQRETQYF
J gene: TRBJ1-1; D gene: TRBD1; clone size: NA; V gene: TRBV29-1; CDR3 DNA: TGCAGCGTGGGGGACAGGGGCACTGAAGCTTTCTTT; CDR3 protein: CSVGDRGTEAFF
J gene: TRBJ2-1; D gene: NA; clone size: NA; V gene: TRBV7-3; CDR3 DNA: TGTGCCAGCAGCTTAAGAGGGGGGAGCTCCTACAATGAGCAGTTCTTC; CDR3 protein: CASSLRGGSSYNEQFF
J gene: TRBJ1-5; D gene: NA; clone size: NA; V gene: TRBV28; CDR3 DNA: TGTGCCAGCCAGGTTCTCAATCAGCCCCAGCATTTT; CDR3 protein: CASQVLNQPQHF
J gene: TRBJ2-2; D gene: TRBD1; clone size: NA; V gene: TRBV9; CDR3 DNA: TGTGCCAGCAGCGTAGCCCAGGGGGCGGGCCCCCTAGCCGGGGAGCTGTTTTTT; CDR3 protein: CASSVAQGAGPLAGELFF
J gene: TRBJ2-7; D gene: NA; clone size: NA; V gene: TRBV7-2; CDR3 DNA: TGTGCCAGCAGCCCGAGAGGGGGGCTCTACGAGCAGTACTTC; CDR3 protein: CASSPRGGLYEQYF
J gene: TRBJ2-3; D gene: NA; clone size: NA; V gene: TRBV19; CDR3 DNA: TGTGCCATCGCGTCGGCTAGCACAGATACGCAGTATTTT; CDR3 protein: CAIASASTDTQYF
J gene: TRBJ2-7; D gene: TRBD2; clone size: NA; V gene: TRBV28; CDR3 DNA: TGTGCCAGCAGTTTACGACTCGGGGGGGACTCCTACGAGCAGTACTTC; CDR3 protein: CASSLRLGGDSYEQYF
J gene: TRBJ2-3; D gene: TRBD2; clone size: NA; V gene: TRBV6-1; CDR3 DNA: TGTGCCAGCAGAGAGCCAGCGGGGAGCACAGATACGCAGTATTTT; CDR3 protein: CASREPAGSTDTQYF
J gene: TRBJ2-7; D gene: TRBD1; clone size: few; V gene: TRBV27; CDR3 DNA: TGTGCCAGCAGTCCGGGACAGCCTTACGAGCAGTACTTC; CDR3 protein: CASSPGQPYEQYF
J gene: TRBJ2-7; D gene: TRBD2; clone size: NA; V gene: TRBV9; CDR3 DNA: TGTGCCAGCAGCGTAGACATCGGCGGACCGGGGGGGTCCTACGAGCAGTACTTC; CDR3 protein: CASSVDIGGPGGSYEQYF